These 14 T cell receptor beta chains share one sample of origin, sequenced in a study of T cells after yellow fever vaccination. TCRdb re-derived calls from the 5' RACE reads in MiXCR, one entry per CDR3 protein. The table shows fewer than 400,000 distinct CDR3 sequences, with about 10% occurring only once. The sequencing used CD4+ T cells sorted from PBMCs, collected 45 days after the yellow fever booster vaccination. These receptors originate from a man aged 18-30 years who received the YFV17D yellow fever vaccine.

The V call is TRBV7-9, the J call TRBJ1-6; D call uncertain. Germline loops: CDR1 SEHNR, CDR2 FQNEAQ (reference sequence). V was pared by 1 base and J by 14 bases, with 15 bases between. This CDR3 region has 14 residues. The CDR3 DNA is TGTGCCAGCAGCTTAGGCCCCCGAAGGGAAACCCTCCACTTT. It is translated as CASSLGPRRETLHF.

V gene TRBV7-2 combines with J gene TRBJ2-6; D is undetermined. V lost 5 bases, J lost 4 bases, and 12 bases lay in between. Germline loops: CDR1 SGHTA, CDR2 FQGNSA. The length of the CDR3 is 15 residues. CDR3 in amino acids: CASSLGNAGANVLTF. The CDR3 region has the DNA TGTGCCAGCAGCCTCGGCAACGCCGGGGCCAACGTCCTGACTTTC.

This clonotype was seen a handful of times. The gene calls are TRBV5-1 and TRBJ2-2; 14 positions agree with TRBD2. The CDR3 totals 18 residues. The V segment lost 1 base and the J segment 5 bases; nucleotides outside the gene matches: 7. The germline V gene has CDR1 SGHRS and CDR2 YFSETQ. The chain's CDR3 is CASSLLGLAGGITGELFF. CDR3 sequence (DNA): TGCGCCAGCAGCTTGCTCGGACTAGCGGGGGGTATAACCGGGGAGCTGTTTTTT.

The chain is built from TRBV5-1 and TRBJ2-2, with 7 bases identical to TRBD1. CDR1 is SGHRS, CDR2 YFSETQ, per germline. This CDR3 spans 13 amino acids. V shed 5 bases, J shed 6 bases, and the junction held 4 bases outside the gene matches. The CDR3: CASRDRDPGELFF. Written as DNA, the CDR3 is TGCGCCAGCAGAGACAGGGATCCCGGGGAGCTGTTTTTT.

V usage is TRBV7-9 and J usage is TRBJ2-6, with D perhaps assigned TRBD1 or TRBD2 (5 bases each). This CDR3 region has 18 residues. Germline lookup yields CDR1 SEHNR and CDR2 FQNEAQ (reference sequence). V was shortened by 5 bases and J by 3 bases, with 20 bases between the two germline ends. The CDR3 region is CASSPQRRPGGGANVLTF. The CDR3 DNA sequence: TGTGCCAGCAGCCCTCAACGGCGCCCTGGGGGTGGGGCCAACGTCCTGACTTTC. Complete variable domain (other parts from reference TRBV7-9 and TRBJ2-6): DTGVSQNPRHKITKRGQNVTFRCDPISEHNRLYWYRQTLGQGPEFLTYFQNEAQLEKSRLLSDRFSAERPKGSFSTLEIQRTEQGDSAMYLCASSPQRRPGGGANVLTFGAGSRLTVL.

This rearrangement joins TRBV6-1 to TRBJ1-5; D is undetermined. V lost 6 bases to trimming and J lost 2 bases, with 8 bases between them. The CDR3 totals 13 residues. Germline V gene sequence: CDR1 MNHNS, CDR2 SASEGT. The CDR3 DNA reads as TGTGCCAGCAGCGGGTGGGGCAATCAGCCCCAGCATTTT. The encoded protein is CASSGWGNQPQHF.

Only a few counts were recorded for this clonotype. The chain joins TRBV4-3 to TRBJ1-2; D gene unclear. Germline CDR1 and CDR2: LGHNA and YSLEER. V was clipped by 0 bases and J by 4 bases, with 9 bases between them. The CDR3 contains 14 residues. DNA for the CDR3: TGCGCCAGCAGCCAAGATAACCCAAGCTATGGCTACACCTTC. Its protein product is CASSQDNPSYGYTF.

In its sample, this clonotype was seen many times. The rearrangement joins TRBV24-1 to TRBJ2-3; 10 bases match TRBD2. CDR1 is KGHDR and CDR2 is SFDVKD in the germline V gene. Trimming at V came to 7 bases and at J to 4 bases, leaving 4 bases not matched to a gene. CDR3 length equals 14 residues. The DNA of the CDR3 is TGTGCCACCAGCCCGGGACTAGCGTCAGATACGCAGTATTTT. Translated, it gives CATSPGLASDTQYF.

The chain recombines TRBV5-6 with TRBJ1-5; TRBD1 aligns across 11 bases. CDR1 is SGHDT and CDR2 is YYEEEE in the germline V gene. Trimming cost V 4 bases and J 7 bases; bases outside gene matches: 7. This CDR3 contains 15 residues. The CDR3 nucleotides are TGTGCCAGCAGCGGAGGGACAGGGGGAGAACAGCCCCAGCATTTT. Translating gives CASSGGTGGEQPQHF.

This clonotype came up a few times. V gene TRBV7-2 combines with J gene TRBJ2-3; D is uncertain. Germline CDR1 SGHTA, CDR2 FQGNSA. The V end lost 5 bases, the J end lost 0 bases, and 9 bases lay between the germline ends. This CDR3 is built from 14 residues. The CDR3 is CASSRTLSTDTQYF. The CDR3, as DNA: TGTGCCAGCAGCCGGACGCTTAGCACAGATACGCAGTATTTT.

The CDR3 nucleotides are TGCGCCAGCAGCTGGGGGGTCCCAACTAATGAAAAACTGTTTTTT. Amino acids: CASSWGVPTNEKLFF. The V gene is TRBV4-1, the J gene TRBJ1-4, with D possibly matching TRBD1 (5 bases). Germline CDR1 is MGHRA and CDR2 is YSYEKL. Trimming left V 5 bases short and J 0 bases short, with 10 bases between. This CDR3 has 15 amino acids.

The genes are TRBV12-3 or TRBV12-4 and TRBJ2-7; D uncertain. The CDR3 is made up of 14 amino acids. Trimming cost V 6 bases and J 7 bases, with 19 bases left between them. The CDR3 DNA reads TGTGCCAGCAGCCCTGGCTTGCTGGTAGGGGAGCAGTACTTC. This encodes CASSPGLLVGEQYF.

The gene calls are TRBV6-1 and TRBJ2-3, with a possible D match to TRBD2 (5 bases). V shed 6 bases and J shed 9 bases, with 16 bases lying between them. The germline CDR1 and CDR2 sequences are MNHNS and SASEGT. The CDR3 is 13 residues long. The CDR3 DNA is TGTGCCAGCAGGCCCCGGGGTGCCCCAACGCAGTATTTT. Translating it yields CASRPRGAPTQYF.

Only a few counts were recorded for this clonotype. This sequence joins TRBV4-3 and TRBJ2-3; TRBD2 matches 9 bases. Trimming at V came to 1 base and at J to 4 bases, leaving 6 bases not matched to a gene. Germline V CDR1 and CDR2: LGHNA, YSLEER. CDR3 length: 16 amino acids. The CDR3 region has the DNA TGCGCCAGCAGCCAAGTAGGCGGGGGGGCGGCAGATACGCAGTATTTT. Protein: CASSQVGGGAADTQYF.